What follows are 15 T cell receptor beta chains derived from one specimen sequenced in a study of human T cells and chemical hapten exposure. Time point specified: patch test 2, 6 weeks after DPC sensitization. Sample treatment: therapeutic diphenylcyclopropenone sensitization with weekly scalp DPC. Each CDR3 protein is one row after TCRdb ran MiXCR on the RACE reads. The repertoire includes 80,000 to 95,000 distinct CDR3 sequences, about 10% of them detected once, and under 2.5% sits in the top ten. The sample was whole blood, taken in connection with sensitization to the hapten diphenylcyclopropenone (DPC). These receptors were taken from a man aged 40-50 years with alopecia areata. Some clones in this sample may be carry-over from other donors' samples.

This clonotype has only a few counts. This chain connects TRBV19 to TRBJ1-4; D is uncertain. Germline CDR1 LNHDA, CDR2 SQIVND (reference sequence). V was cut by 5 bases and J by 3 bases, with 16 bases left in between. CDR3 length equals 16 residues. The CDR3 loop reads CASSVSLVTANEKLFF. The CDR3 coding sequence is TGTGCCAGTAGTGTATCGTTGGTTACGGCTAATGAAAAACTGTTTTTT.

This clonotype has only a few counts. The chain combines TRBV5-1 with TRBJ2-1; 11 bases are shared with TRBD2. The germline CDR1 and CDR2 sequences are SGHRS and YFSETQ. This CDR3 has 16 amino acids. J lost 3 bases, V lost 3 bases, and 5 bases had no gene match. The CDR3 DNA sequence: TGCGCCAGCAGCTCGGGACTAGCGGACCTCTACAATGAGCAGTTCTTC. Residues: CASSSGLADLYNEQFF.

This clonotype was detected ten times or more. The V gene is TRBV14, the J gene TRBJ2-5, with 8 positions matching TRBD2. With 4 bases clipped from V and 7 bases from J, the junction kept 14 bases outside the gene matches. Germline lookup yields CDR1 SGHDN and CDR2 FVKESK. This CDR3 is 16 amino acids long. CDR3 sequence: CASSPLLAGGRGTQYF. CDR3 in DNA: TGTGCCAGCAGCCCCCTTTTGGCGGGAGGCCGAGGGACCCAGTACTTC.

This clonotype was recorded at least ten times. The gene calls are TRBV5-1 and TRBJ2-3, with D maybe TRBD1 (6 bases). Per germline, CDR1 SGHRS and CDR2 YFSETQ. The CDR3 is 15 amino acids. V was clipped by 0 bases and J by 5 bases, with 13 bases between them. The CDR3 here is CASSLVVRGGDTQYF. The CDR3 bases are TGCGCCAGCAGCTTGGTTGTCAGGGGTGGAGATACGCAGTATTTT.

This sequence joins TRBV28 and TRBJ1-1; a possible D gene is TRBD1 (5 bases). CDR3 length equals 13 residues. V was trimmed by 8 bases and J by 4 bases, leaving 14 bases between them. Per germline, CDR1 MDHEN and CDR2 SYDVKM. The CDR3 loop reads CASRAGGSTEAFF. In DNA, the CDR3 is TGTGCCAGCCGGGCGGGGGGTAGCACTGAAGCTTTCTTT.

The sample holds a few counts of this clonotype. V gene TRBV30 combines with J gene TRBJ1-5, with D uncertain. The CDR3 runs to 13 residues. The ends were cut back, 2 bases at V and 1 base at J, with 6 bases in the middle. CDR1 is GTSNPN, CDR2 SVGIG, per germline (reference sequence). Written as DNA, the CDR3 is TGTGCCTGGAGTAGGGAAAGCAATCAGCCCCAGCATTTT. This codes for CAWSRESNQPQHF.

V usage is TRBV20-1 and J usage is TRBJ2-5; 9 bases align to TRBD1. The CDR3 contains 14 residues. V gave up 6 bases and J gave up 3 bases; unmatched junction bases: 8. Germline CDR1 is DFQATT and CDR2 is SNEGSKA (reference sequence). Here the CDR3 DNA reads TGCAGTGCCGGCCCGGGACAGGGTAAAGAGACCCAGTACTTC. Its translation is CSAGPGQGKETQYF.

This clonotype occurred many times. V and J are TRBV7-2 and TRBJ1-6, with D maybe TRBD1 (5 bases). There are 17 residues in the CDR3. The V end was cut by 1 base, the J end by 6 bases, with 16 bases between. Germline V gene sequence: CDR1 SGHTA, CDR2 FQGNSA. The CDR3 DNA reads as TGTGCCAGCAGCTTAGGGGGGGTTGAGCGCCCTAATTCACCCCTCCACTTT. Amino acid sequence: CASSLGGVERPNSPLHF.

This clonotype has at least ten counts. This chain joins TRBV5-1 and TRBJ1-4; 10 bases map to TRBD1. V shed 5 bases and J 8 bases; nucleotides not matched to a gene: 12. The CDR3 spans 16 residues. CDR1 and CDR2 (germline): SGHRS, YFSETQ. The CDR3 spells CASRRTGTGEEEKLFF. The DNA of the CDR3 is TGCGCCAGCAGACGCACCGGGACAGGGGAGGAAGAAAAACTGTTTTTT.

This clonotype occurred many times. The V gene is TRBV11-2, the J gene TRBJ2-1; 8 nucleotides line up with TRBD2. The trim removed 0 bases at V and 6 bases at J, leaving 7 bases unmatched. In germline, CDR1 is SGHAT, CDR2 FQNNGV. This CDR3 region has 16 residues. The CDR3 protein is CASSLETGLEGNEQFF. The CDR3 DNA is TGTGCCAGCAGCTTAGAAACGGGACTAGAGGGCAATGAGCAGTTCTTC.

This clonotype has just a few counts. V gene TRBV9 combines with J gene TRBJ1-2, with unresolved D. Between the trimmed V and J ends, which lost 0 bases and 0 bases, there was a span of 9 bases. The CDR3 totals 15 residues. Germline assignment: CDR1 SGDLS and CDR2 YYNGEE. Here the CDR3 reads CASSVEPAANYGYTF. The CDR3 nucleotides are TGTGCCAGCAGCGTAGAACCCGCGGCTAACTATGGCTACACCTTC.

CDR3 amino acids: CASRHSGRALEQYF. The CDR3 bases are TGTGCCAGCAGACATAGCGGGAGGGCCCTCGAGCAGTACTTC. V gene TRBV12-3 or TRBV12-4 combines with J gene TRBJ2-7; 11 bases align to TRBD2. The ends lost 6 bases at V and 6 bases at J; junction bases unmatched: 7. This CDR3 comprises 14 residues.

This clonotype has a handful of counts. The J gene is TRBJ2-3, the V gene TRBV6-6; D call uncertain. The V end lost 0 bases, the J end lost 6 bases, and 4 bases lay between the germline ends. Per the germline V gene, CDR1 is MNHNY and CDR2 is SVGAGI (reference sequence). CDR3 length: 12 amino acids. CDR3 amino acids: CASSYSQDTQYF. The CDR3 DNA reads TGTGCCAGCAGTTACTCGCAGGATACGCAGTATTTT.

This clonotype has only a few counts. This chain links TRBV20-1 with TRBJ2-3; the D gene is possibly TRBD2 (5 bases). The germline V gene encodes CDR1 DFQATT and CDR2 SNEGSKA (reference sequence). V lost 5 bases, J lost 0 bases, and 18 bases lay in between. The CDR3 is 16 amino acids. The CDR3 loop reads CSAGARERPSTDTQYF. The CDR3 DNA reads TGCAGTGCTGGAGCCCGCGAGCGGCCGAGCACAGATACGCAGTATTTT.

This clonotype was observed a handful of times. This rearrangement joins TRBV7-6 to TRBJ2-1; 10 bases line up with TRBD2. The germline V gene encodes CDR1 SGHVS and CDR2 FNYEAQ. The CDR3 runs 15 residues. V was pared by 5 bases and J by 8 bases, with 9 bases of the junction left unmatched. CDR3 region: CASSESSGRWDEQFF. Written as DNA, the CDR3 is TGTGCCAGCAGCGAGTCTAGCGGGAGATGGGATGAGCAGTTCTTC.